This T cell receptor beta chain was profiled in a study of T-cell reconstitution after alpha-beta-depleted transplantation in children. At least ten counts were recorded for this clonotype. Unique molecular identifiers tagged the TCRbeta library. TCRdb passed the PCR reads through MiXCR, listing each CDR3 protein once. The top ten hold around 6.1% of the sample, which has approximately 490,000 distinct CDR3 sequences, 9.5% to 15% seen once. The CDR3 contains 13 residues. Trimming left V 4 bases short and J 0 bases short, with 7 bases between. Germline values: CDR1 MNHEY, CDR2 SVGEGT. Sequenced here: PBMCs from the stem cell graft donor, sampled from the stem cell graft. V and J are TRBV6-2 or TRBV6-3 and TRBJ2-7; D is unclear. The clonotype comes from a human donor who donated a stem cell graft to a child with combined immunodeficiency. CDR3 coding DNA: TGTGCCAGCAGTTTTGCAAGCTCCTACGAGCAGTACTTC. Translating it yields CASSFASSYEQYF.